This passage covers 20 T cell receptor beta chains from one sample sequenced in a study of technical replicates of blood from a handful of donors. Clones were sequenced by immunoSEQ multiplex PCR, and TCRdb holds only the in-frame ones, with some missing. The sample contains around 56,000 clones, around 96% of which appear only once. The sample taken for sequencing was PBMCs. These receptors all stem from a human donor in good health. Some clones in this sample may be carry-over from other donors' samples.

The V call is TRBV7-2, the J call TRBJ1-2; 7 positions match TRBD1. The V and J ends lost 5 bases and 6 bases, in that order; junction bases with no gene match: 3. Germline assignment: CDR1 SGHTA and CDR2 FQGNSA. This CDR3 has 12 amino acids. The CDR3 region has the DNA TGTGCCAGCAGCCCGACAGGGAATGGCTACACCTTC. Residues: CASSPTGNGYTF.

V and J are TRBV4-2 and TRBJ2-7, with TRBD1 identical over 9 bases. V lost 4 bases, J lost 6 bases, and 10 bases stayed unmatched. CDR3 length: 15 residues. CDR1 is LGHNA, CDR2 YNFKEQ, per germline. CDR3 bases: TGTGCCAGCAGCCCCCGGGACAGGGTTCCTGTCGAGCAGTACTTC. It codes for CASSPRDRVPVEQYF.

This chain joins TRBV19 and TRBJ2-7; 11 bases agree with TRBD2. Germline loops: CDR1 LNHDA, CDR2 SQIVND (reference sequence). Trimming removed 5 bases from V and 0 bases from J; junction bases left unmatched: 6. This CDR3 is 16 amino acids long. The CDR3 nucleotides are TGTGCCAGTAGTGATCCCGGGACTAGCGGCTCCTACGAGCAGTACTTC. This translates into CASSDPGTSGSYEQYF.

The rearrangement joins TRBV6-1 to TRBJ1-1; 12 bases align to TRBD1. The V segment lost 3 bases and the J segment 8 bases; nucleotides outside the gene matches: 7. Germline CDR1 reads MNHNS; CDR2 reads SASEGT. The CDR3 consists of 15 residues. The CDR3 loop is CASSEPGTGGLEAFF. The CDR3 DNA is TGTGCCAGCAGTGAGCCCGGGACAGGGGGCTTGGAAGCTTTCTTT.

The rearrangement joins TRBV27 to TRBJ2-1; TRBD2 matches 7 bases. The V segment lost 2 bases and the J segment 9 bases; nucleotides outside the gene matches: 7. From germline, CDR1 is MNHEY and CDR2 SMNVEV (reference sequence). The CDR3 has 14 amino acids. CDR3 bases: TGTGCCAGCAGTTTAACCCCTTGGGGGGGTGAGCAGTTCTTC. This sequence encodes CASSLTPWGGEQFF.

The chain links TRBV19 to TRBJ2-7, with D maybe TRBD1 (6 bases). The V end lost 3 bases, the J end lost 3 bases, and 18 bases lay between the germline ends. This CDR3 comprises 16 residues. Germline CDR1 LNHDA, CDR2 SQIVND (reference sequence). The CDR3 is CASSISEGHPIYEQYF. CDR3 coding DNA: TGTGCCAGTAGTATTTCCGAGGGACATCCTATCTACGAGCAGTACTTC.

This sequence joins TRBV7-2 and TRBJ2-6; 7 positions agree with TRBD1. Germline loops: CDR1 SGHTA, CDR2 FQGNSA. The CDR3 consists of 17 residues. The trim removed 7 bases at V and 2 bases at J, leaving 11 bases unmatched. CDR3 DNA sequence: TGTGCCAGCACCGATACAGGGGCCTATCCTGGGGCCAACGTCCTGACTTTC. Encoded protein: CASTDTGAYPGANVLTF.

The chain recombines TRBV6-5 with TRBJ2-4, with 7 bases aligning to TRBD1. Losses at the gene ends were 4 bases for V and 0 bases for J; bases not matched to a gene: 6. The CDR3 totals 16 residues. Germline V gene sequence: CDR1 MNHEY, CDR2 SVGAGI. The CDR3 here is CASSSGTVLAKNIQYF. DNA for the CDR3: TGTGCCAGCAGTTCCGGGACAGTACTAGCCAAAAACATTCAGTACTTC.

The rearrangement joins TRBV4-3 to TRBJ2-7, with 10 bases identical to TRBD1. CDR1 and CDR2 (germline): LGHNA, YSLEER. The CDR3 is 14 residues long. V dropped 5 bases and J dropped 3; count of bases not matched to a gene: 4. CDR3 loop: CASSDRTGGYEQYF. Written as DNA, the CDR3 is TGCGCCAGCAGCGACCGGACAGGGGGCTACGAGCAGTACTTC.

CDR3 nucleotides: TGTGCCAGCAGCTTTGCAGGGTTAGCGGGATTGTTAGAGACCCAGTACTTC. This sequence encodes CASSFAGLAGLLETQYF. The gene calls are TRBV12-1 and TRBJ2-5; the table's D call TRBD2 went unverified against the DNA. TRBV12-1 is marked as a pseudogene. This CDR3 has 17 residues.

This sequence joins TRBV5-4 and TRBJ2-3; 8 bases are a match to TRBD2. Germline V lookup: CDR1 SGHNT, CDR2 YYREEE (reference sequence). Losses at the gene ends were 3 bases for V and 3 bases for J; bases not matched to a gene: 9. The CDR3 extends over 16 amino acids. DNA for the CDR3: TGTGCCAGCAGCTCCCCAATAGCGGGGAGGACAGATACGCAGTATTTT. This gives the protein CASSSPIAGRTDTQYF.

The chain has TRBV7-2 and TRBJ2-5; 7 nucleotides align to TRBD2. The CDR3 contains 16 residues. The trim removed 5 bases at V and 5 bases at J, leaving 14 bases unmatched. Germline V lookup: CDR1 SGHTA, CDR2 FQGNSA. This chain's CDR3 is CASSAGVAGVFETQYF. The CDR3 DNA sequence: TGTGCCAGCAGCGCCGGGGTCGCGGGGGTGTTTGAGACCCAGTACTTC.

The chain carries TRBV18 and TRBJ2-1, with a weak D call TRBD2 (5 bases). Trimming shortened V by 3 bases and J by 3 bases, and 18 bases separated the two germline ends. This CDR3 has 17 residues. Germline V CDR1 and CDR2: KGHSH, LQKENI. CDR3 region: CASSPREVAQSYNEQFF. CDR3 coding DNA: TGTGCCAGCTCACCCCGGGAAGTAGCCCAAAGCTACAATGAGCAGTTCTTC.

This clone came up a few times. The J gene is TRBJ1-5, the V gene TRBV28; D call uncertain. Trimming shortened V by 5 bases and J by 2 bases, and 7 bases separated the two germline ends. Per germline, CDR1 MDHEN and CDR2 SYDVKM. There are 13 residues in the CDR3. For the CDR3, the DNA is TGTGCCAGCAGTGAGGTTGGCAATCAGCCCCAGCATTTT. Protein: CASSEVGNQPQHF.

The chain couples TRBV4-2 to TRBJ2-3; TRBD2 might be the D (5 bases). From germline, CDR1 is LGHNA and CDR2 YNFKEQ. The CDR3 sequence is 16 residues long. The germline V and J ends were trimmed by 1 base and 5 bases, with 16 bases remaining between them. The CDR3: CASSQGRSLAEDTQYF. CDR3 nucleotides: TGTGCCAGCAGCCAAGGACGGTCTCTAGCCGAAGATACGCAGTATTTT.

The CDR3 coding sequence is TGCGCCAGCACTGCACAGTCCATGAACACTGAAGCTTTCTTT. Residues: CASTAQSMNTEAFF. V is TRBV4-3 and J is TRBJ1-1; no clear D gene. The CDR3 contains 14 residues. V was trimmed by 7 bases and J by 0 bases, leaving 12 bases between them. Germline values: CDR1 LGHNA, CDR2 YSLEER.

The chain carries TRBV7-9 and TRBJ1-3; D not resolved. The V gene's germline CDR1 is SEHNR and CDR2 FQNEAQ (reference sequence). Trimming pared 4 bases from V and 0 bases from J, leaving 13 bases between. The CDR3 extends over 16 amino acids. The CDR3 protein is CASSSTDFRSGNTIYF. CDR3 nucleotide sequence: TGTGCCAGCAGCTCAACGGACTTTCGCTCTGGAAACACCATATATTTT.

The chain combines TRBV7-2 with TRBJ2-7; tentatively, D is TRBD1 (6 bases). The CDR3 has 13 amino acids. The germline V gene has CDR1 SGHTA and CDR2 FQGNSA. Trimming took 5 bases from V and 7 from J, leaving 15 bases between them. DNA for the CDR3: TGTGCCAGCAGCAAGAAAGGGGGAAGAGAGCAGTACTTC. This sequence encodes CASSKKGGREQYF.

This rearrangement joins TRBV7-7 to TRBJ2-3; 9 nucleotides align to TRBD2. Trimming cost V 4 bases and J 5 bases; bases outside gene matches: 7. Germline V lookup: CDR1 SSHAT, CDR2 FNYEAQ (reference sequence). The length of the CDR3 is 15 residues. The CDR3, as DNA: TGTGCCAGCAGCTCGCGGGGGGGCCCCGAAGATACGCAGTATTTT. It yields the protein CASSSRGGPEDTQYF. Drawing the rest from reference TRBV7-7 and TRBJ2-3, the complete variable domain is GAGVSQSPRYKVTKRGQDVTLRCDPISSHATLYWYQQALGQGPEFLTYFNYEAQPDKSGLPSDRFSAERPEGSISTLTIQRTEQRDSAMYRCASSSRGGPEDTQYFGPGTRLTVL.

V and J are TRBV9 and TRBJ2-1, with 13 bases matching TRBD2. With 4 bases clipped from V and 9 bases from J, the junction kept 4 bases outside the gene matches. Germline CDR1 and CDR2: SGDLS and YYNGEE. The CDR3 has 14 amino acids. CDR3 coding DNA: TGTGCCAGCAGCCAGGGACTAGCGGGAAGTGAGCAGTTCTTC. Residues: CASSQGLAGSEQFF.